These 21 T cell receptor beta chains originate from one sample sequenced in a study of CD8 T cells in Susac syndrome. Roughly 0.5 to 1 ug RNA was reverse transcribed with random hexamers. Each CDR3 protein is one row after TCRdb ran MiXCR on the immunoSEQ multiplex PCR reads. The sample lists some 160,000 distinct CDR3 sequences; about 90% were seen once. Sequencing was performed on CD4+ T cells from PBMCs. The receptors here all came from a human donor in good health.

This clonotype was observed a single time. V usage is TRBV7-9 and J usage is TRBJ2-1; D possibly corresponds to TRBD2 (6 bases). Germline assignment: CDR1 SEHNR and CDR2 FQNEAQ (reference sequence). Trimming removed 5 bases from V and 9 bases from J, with 14 bases in between. The CDR3 has 13 amino acids. CDR3 region: CASSPRTNGEQFF. CDR3 sequence (DNA): TGTGCCAGCAGCCCCCGGACTAATGGTGAGCAGTTCTTC.

V gene TRBV20-1 combines with J gene TRBJ2-3, with TRBD1 matching over 8 bases. Germline V gene lookup returns CDR1 DFQATT and CDR2 SNEGSKA (reference sequence). The CDR3 length is 14 residues. Trimming cost V 5 bases and J 0 bases; bases outside gene matches: 4. The CDR3 region has the DNA TGCAGTGCTTATCGACAGGGGAGCACAGATACGCAGTATTTT. Encoded protein: CSAYRQGSTDTQYF.

The chain has TRBV12-3 or TRBV12-4 and TRBJ2-3; 8 bases are a match to TRBD2. The CDR3 consists of 16 residues. Trimming cost V 3 bases and J 2 bases; bases outside gene matches: 7. CDR3 region: CASSFSSGGFTDTQYF. The DNA of the CDR3 is TGTGCCAGCAGTTTTTCGAGCGGGGGATTCACAGATACGCAGTATTTT.

This chain joins TRBV7-6 and TRBJ2-3, with 9 nucleotides matching TRBD2. CDR3 size: 15 residues. After removal of 3 bases from V and 3 bases from J, the junction contained 4 bases not matched to a gene. Looked up from germline, CDR1 is SGHVS and CDR2 is FNYEAQ. CDR3 residues: CASSFGGGATDTQYF. The CDR3 coding sequence is TGTGCCAGCAGCTTTGGCGGGGGGGCAACAGATACGCAGTATTTT.

The chain uses TRBV6-5 and TRBJ2-7, with D unclear. Germline values: CDR1 MNHEY, CDR2 SVGAGI. Trimming left V 0 bases short and J 2 bases short, with 8 bases between. CDR3 length: 14 amino acids. The CDR3 coding sequence is TGTGCCAGCAGTTACTCCATGGGGACCTACGAGCAGTACTTC. This translates into CASSYSMGTYEQYF.

This CDR3 reads CASSPGLGGGYTF. In DNA, the CDR3 is TGTGCCAGCTCACCGGGATTGGGGGGCGGCTACACCTTC. The chain is built from TRBV18 and TRBJ1-2; D is perhaps TRBD1 (6 bases). Trimming shortened V by 3 bases and J by 8 bases, and 13 bases separated the two germline ends. Per the germline V gene, CDR1 is KGHSH and CDR2 is LQKENI. The CDR3 runs to 13 residues. Combining the CDR3 with reference TRBV18 and TRBJ1-2 gives the whole variable domain NAGVMQNPRHLVRRRGQEARLRCSPMKGHSHVYWYRQLPEEGLKFMVYLQKENIIDESGMPKERFSAEFPKEGPSILRIQQVVRGDSAAYFCASSPGLGGGYTFGSGTRLTVV.

This clonotype has only one observation. The chain uses TRBV6-1 and TRBJ2-2; the D gene is possibly TRBD1 (5 bases). V lost 8 bases to trimming and J lost 5 bases, with 12 bases between them. The CDR3 loop spans 13 amino acids. CDR1 is MNHNS and CDR2 is SASEGT in the germline V gene. The chain's CDR3 is CASVQGRTGELFF. CDR3 nucleotides: TGTGCCAGCGTCCAGGGTCGGACCGGGGAGCTGTTTTTT.

V is TRBV20-1 and J is TRBJ2-5, with D uncertain. CDR1 is DFQATT, CDR2 SNEGSKA, per germline (reference sequence). V was clipped by 0 bases and J by 5 bases, with 16 bases between them. The CDR3 totals 15 residues. The CDR3 nucleotides read TGCAGTGCTAGAGACCCCTCAGGTCCGGCGGAGACCCAGTACTTC. It yields the protein CSARDPSGPAETQYF.

CDR3 loop: CSVGGRGNQPQHF. The CDR3 region has the DNA TGCAGCGTGGGGGGCAGGGGCAATCAGCCCCAGCATTTT. V usage is TRBV29-1 and J usage is TRBJ1-5; a possible D gene is TRBD1 (6 bases). Trimming shortened V by 6 bases and J by 2 bases, and 11 bases separated the two germline ends. The CDR3 extends over 13 amino acids. CDR1 and CDR2 (germline): SQVTM, ANQGSEA. The variable domain in full, completed from reference TRBV29-1 and TRBJ1-5, reads SAVISQKPSRDICQRGTSLTIQCQVDSQVTMMFWYRQQPGQSLTLIATANQGSEATYESGFVIDKFPISRPNLTFSTLTVSNMSPEDSSIYLCSVGGRGNQPQHFGDGTRLSIL.

The chain employs TRBV7-2 and TRBJ2-1; D possibly uses TRBD1 or TRBD2 (5 bases each). V lost 1 base, J lost 5 bases, and 15 bases lay in between. The CDR3 covers 16 residues. Germline-derived CDR1 and CDR2 are SGHTA and FQGNSA. This CDR3 reads CASSLEGSGKNNEQFF. CDR3 bases: TGTGCCAGCAGCTTAGAGGGGTCGGGGAAAAACAATGAGCAGTTCTTC.

The chain carries TRBV28 and TRBJ1-5, with TRBD1 identical over 9 bases. The CDR3 is made up of 16 amino acids. Germline V lookup: CDR1 MDHEN, CDR2 SYDVKM. V lost 7 bases to trimming and J lost 4 bases; unmatched junction nucleotides: 11. The CDR3 nucleotides read TGTGCCAGCACCGGATCGACAGGGGGGTTGAATCAGCCCCAGCATTTT. It is translated as CASTGSTGGLNQPQHF.

V gene TRBV29-1 combines with J gene TRBJ1-2; D ambiguous. Per germline, CDR1 SQVTM and CDR2 ANQGSEA. This CDR3 has 12 residues. Trimming took off 7 bases at V and 1 base at J, with 10 bases between the two ends. The DNA of the CDR3 is TGCAGCGCCCGACACGATAACTATGGCTACACCTTC. Amino acids: CSARHDNYGYTF.

This clonotype has just one count. This CDR3 is CASRGQGVYTEAFF. The CDR3 coding sequence is TGTGCCAGCAGGGGACAGGGGGTTTACACTGAAGCTTTCTTT. The gene calls are TRBV12-3 or TRBV12-4 and TRBJ1-1; TRBD1 aligns across 11 bases. The CDR3 has 14 amino acids. Losses at the gene ends were 6 bases for V and 3 bases for J; bases not matched to a gene: 3.

The chain links TRBV28 to TRBJ2-7, with TRBD1 matching over 8 bases. Germline-derived CDR1 and CDR2 are MDHEN and SYDVKM. The CDR3 covers 12 residues. The junction had 5 bases not matched to a gene; V was cut back by 6 bases and J by 7 bases. CDR3 loop: CASRGQAREQYF. CDR3 bases: TGTGCCAGCAGGGGACAGGCCAGGGAGCAGTACTTC.

This chain uses TRBV16 with TRBJ1-5; D not resolved. V shed 4 bases and J shed 0 bases, with 13 bases lying between them. CDR1 is KGHSY, CDR2 FQNENV, per germline. This CDR3 region has 16 residues. CDR3 in amino acids: CASSPFTPYSNQPQHF. CDR3 sequence (DNA): TGTGCCAGCAGCCCCTTCACTCCATATAGCAATCAGCCCCAGCATTTT.

The J gene is TRBJ2-7, the V gene TRBV30; TRBD1 matches 9 bases. In germline, CDR1 is GTSNPN, CDR2 SVGIG (reference sequence). V was pared by 5 bases and J by 4 bases, with 9 bases of the junction left unmatched. The CDR3 has 14 amino acids. CDR3 DNA: TGTGCCTGGTCCCAGGTGGACAGGGGTTACGAGCAGTACTTC. Translation: CAWSQVDRGYEQYF.

This chain uses TRBV6-1 with TRBJ2-5; perhaps TRBD1 as D (5 bases). The CDR3 runs to 13 residues. Germline values: CDR1 MNHNS, CDR2 SASEGT. Trimming shortened V by 7 bases and J by 2 bases, and 11 bases separated the two germline ends. The CDR3 loop is CASTMTEQETQYF. CDR3 in DNA: TGTGCCAGCACCATGACAGAACAAGAGACCCAGTACTTC.

V gene TRBV6-5 combines with J gene TRBJ2-5, with a possible D match to TRBD2 (6 bases). This CDR3 comprises 14 residues. Germline V gene data show CDR1 as MNHEY and CDR2 as SVGAGI. V lost 6 bases and J lost 1, with 12 bases in between. CDR3: CASRASGSQETQYF. The CDR3 DNA reads as TGTGCCAGCAGGGCAAGCGGGTCCCAAGAGACCCAGTACTTC.

The chain couples TRBV3-1 to TRBJ1-5; D unclear. CDR3 length equals 13 residues. V was clipped by 1 base and J by 4 bases, with 5 bases between them. Germline V gene data show CDR1 as LGHDT and CDR2 as YNNKEL (reference sequence). The CDR3 spells CASSQAWNQPQHF. CDR3 in DNA: TGTGCCAGCAGCCAAGCGTGGAATCAGCCCCAGCATTTT.

V gene TRBV2 combines with J gene TRBJ1-4; D might be TRBD1 (6 bases). The V gene lost 5 bases and the J gene lost 0 bases, with 13 bases spanning the gap. This CDR3 is built from 16 residues. Per the germline V gene, CDR1 is SNHLY and CDR2 is FYNNEI. The CDR3 bases are TGTGCCAGCAGTCGCGGACAGTTTGCAACTAATGAAAAACTGTTTTTT. Translating it yields CASSRGQFATNEKLFF.

The V gene is TRBV5-1, the J gene TRBJ2-5; 7 positions agree with TRBD1. Germline V gene sequence: CDR1 SGHRS, CDR2 YFSETQ. V shed 0 bases and J 5 bases; nucleotides not matched to a gene: 4. This CDR3 has 14 amino acids. This CDR3 reads CASSLVGGTETQYF. The CDR3 DNA reads TGCGCCAGCAGCTTGGTAGGGGGCACCGAGACCCAGTACTTC.